This TCR beta chain appears in the sequencing data of a study of technical replicates of blood from a handful of donors. The table came from immunoSEQ multiplex PCR; TCRdb's copy has only in-frame clones and leaves some out. The sample consists of about 75,000 clones, 91% of them appearing once. Deletions cut 5 bases from V and 8 bases from J, with 13 bases between. CDR1 is SGHNT, CDR2 YENEEA, per germline. The CDR3 spans 13 residues. The V gene is TRBV11-3, the J gene TRBJ2-1; D may be TRBD2 (5 bases). The sample comprised T cells isolated from PBMCs. The receptor comes from a human donor in good health. Some clones in this sample may be carry-over from other donors' samples. The chain's CDR3 is CASSESGLDEQFF. The DNA of the CDR3 is TGTGCCAGCAGCGAATCCGGACTCGATGAGCAGTTCTTC.